The TCR beta chain described here comes from a study of T cell repertoires in cytomegalovirus infection. As for the study in general: Researchers turned to recently identified HLA-C-restricted CMV epitopes as well as well-studied HLA-B-restricted ones. Shared public TCR beta signatures pointed to both CMV infection and a matching HLA type. Study-wide findings and caveats: The response measured ex vivo was dominated by TCR beta clonotypes (HLA-C-restricted and CMV-specific). Individuals carrying CMV plus the relevant HLA were identified by cumulative frequency of public TCR beta families.

This clonotype was detected only a few times. Its cognate antigen is unknown. One entry per CDR3 protein results from TCRdb running MiXCR on the reads. In the table there are some 800,000 distinct CDR3 sequences, less than 35% of which are singletons. Trimming removed 2 bases at V and 2 bases at J, with 13 bases between. The CDR3 is made up of 15 amino acids. Germline CDR1 is SGHRS and CDR2 is YFSETQ. The chain uses TRBV5-1 and TRBJ1-1; D possibly corresponds to TRBD1 (6 bases). This receptor was taken from a human donor in good health (CMV status not recorded). Some clones in this sample may be carry-over from other donors' samples. The sequencing here drew on cultured CD8+ T cells from PBMCs, taken from culture after CMV antigen stimulation. The CDR3 spells CASSFFGGENTEAFF. The CDR3 region has the DNA TGCGCCAGCAGCTTCTTCGGGGGCGAAAACACTGAAGCTTTCTTT.